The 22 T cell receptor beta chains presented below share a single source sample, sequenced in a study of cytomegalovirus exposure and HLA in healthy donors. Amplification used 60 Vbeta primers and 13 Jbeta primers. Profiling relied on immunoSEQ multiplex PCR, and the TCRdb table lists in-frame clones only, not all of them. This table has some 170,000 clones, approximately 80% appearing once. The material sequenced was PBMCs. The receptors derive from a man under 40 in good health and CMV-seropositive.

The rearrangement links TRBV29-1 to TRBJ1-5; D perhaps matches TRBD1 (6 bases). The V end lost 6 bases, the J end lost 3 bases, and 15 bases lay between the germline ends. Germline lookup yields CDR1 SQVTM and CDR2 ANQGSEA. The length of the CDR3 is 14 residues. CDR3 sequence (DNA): TGCAGCGTCATACAACAGGGCCTCAATCAGCCCCAGCATTTT. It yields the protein CSVIQQGLNQPQHF. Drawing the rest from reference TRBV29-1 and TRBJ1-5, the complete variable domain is SAVISQKPSRDICQRGTSLTIQCQVDSQVTMMFWYRQQPGQSLTLIATANQGSEATYESGFVIDKFPISRPNLTFSTLTVSNMSPEDSSIYLCSVIQQGLNQPQHFGDGTRLSIL.

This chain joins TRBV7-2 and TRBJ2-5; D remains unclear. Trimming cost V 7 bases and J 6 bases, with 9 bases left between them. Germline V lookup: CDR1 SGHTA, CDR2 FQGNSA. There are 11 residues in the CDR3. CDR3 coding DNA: TGTGCCAGCATCGGGTTGAAGACCCAGTACTTC. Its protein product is CASIGLKTQYF.

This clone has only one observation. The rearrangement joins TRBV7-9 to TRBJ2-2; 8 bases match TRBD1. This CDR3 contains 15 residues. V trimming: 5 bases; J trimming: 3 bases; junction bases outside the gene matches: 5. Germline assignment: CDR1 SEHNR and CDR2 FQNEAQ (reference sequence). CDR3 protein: CASSDSDRDTGELFF. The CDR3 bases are TGTGCCAGCAGCGATTCGGACAGGGACACCGGGGAGCTGTTTTTT.

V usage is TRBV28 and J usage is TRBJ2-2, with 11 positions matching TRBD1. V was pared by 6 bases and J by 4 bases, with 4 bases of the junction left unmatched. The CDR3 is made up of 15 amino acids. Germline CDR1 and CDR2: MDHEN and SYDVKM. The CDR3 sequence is CASRGTGGVTGELFF. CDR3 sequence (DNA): TGTGCCAGCAGGGGGACAGGGGGTGTCACCGGGGAGCTGTTTTTT. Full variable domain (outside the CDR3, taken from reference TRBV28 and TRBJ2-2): DVKVTQSSRYLVKRTGEKVFLECVQDMDHENMFWYRQDPGLGLRLIYFSYDVKMKEKGDIPEGYSVSREKKERFSLILESASTNQTSMYLCASRGTGGVTGELFFGEGSRLTVL.

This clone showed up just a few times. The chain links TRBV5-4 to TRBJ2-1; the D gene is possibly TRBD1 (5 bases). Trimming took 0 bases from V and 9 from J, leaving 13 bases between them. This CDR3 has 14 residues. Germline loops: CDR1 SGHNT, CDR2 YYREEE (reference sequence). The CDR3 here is CASSLEAGKGEQFF. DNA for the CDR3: TGTGCCAGCAGCTTGGAAGCAGGGAAGGGTGAGCAGTTCTTC.

CDR3 sequence: CASSYDRVHNEQFF. CDR3 in DNA: TGTGCCAGCAGCTACGACAGGGTCCACAATGAGCAGTTCTTC. The J gene is TRBJ2-1, the V gene TRBV7-3, with 7 bases aligning to TRBD1. The CDR3 totals 14 residues. Germline V gives CDR1 SGHTA, CDR2 FQGTGA. V shed 4 bases and J 5 bases; nucleotides not matched to a gene: 5.

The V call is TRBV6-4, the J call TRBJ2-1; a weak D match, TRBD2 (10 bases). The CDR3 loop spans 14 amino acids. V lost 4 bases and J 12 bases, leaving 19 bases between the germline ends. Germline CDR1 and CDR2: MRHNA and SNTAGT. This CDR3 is CASSVPSGGQGQFF. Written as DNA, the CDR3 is TGTGCCAGCAGTGTCCCTAGCGGGGGACAGGGGCAGTTCTTC.

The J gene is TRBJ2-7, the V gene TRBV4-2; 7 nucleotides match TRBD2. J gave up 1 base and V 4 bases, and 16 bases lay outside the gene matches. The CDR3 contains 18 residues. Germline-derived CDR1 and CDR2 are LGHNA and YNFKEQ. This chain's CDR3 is CASSPGFDKRGLSYEQYF. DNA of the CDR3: TGTGCCAGCAGCCCGGGATTCGACAAGCGGGGCCTTTCCTACGAGCAGTACTTC.

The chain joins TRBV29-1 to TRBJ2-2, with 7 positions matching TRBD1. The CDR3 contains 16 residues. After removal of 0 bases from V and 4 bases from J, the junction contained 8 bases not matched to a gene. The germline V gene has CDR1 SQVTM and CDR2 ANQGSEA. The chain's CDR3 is CSVEDRFEGATGELFF. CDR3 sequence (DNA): TGCAGCGTTGAAGATCGTTTCGAGGGGGCCACCGGGGAGCTGTTTTTT.

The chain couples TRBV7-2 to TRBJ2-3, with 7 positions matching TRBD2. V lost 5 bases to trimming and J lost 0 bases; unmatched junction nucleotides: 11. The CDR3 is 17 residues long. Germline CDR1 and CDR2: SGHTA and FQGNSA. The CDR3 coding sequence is TGTGCCAGCAGCCCACGCCGAGCGGGGCCTAGCACAGATACGCAGTATTTT. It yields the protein CASSPRRAGPSTDTQYF.

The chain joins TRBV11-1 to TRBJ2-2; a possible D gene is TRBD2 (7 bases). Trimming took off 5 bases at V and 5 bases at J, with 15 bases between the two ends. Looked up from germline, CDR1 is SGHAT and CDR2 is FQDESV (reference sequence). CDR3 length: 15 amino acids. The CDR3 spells CASSLGRGGTGELFF. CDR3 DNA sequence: TGTGCCAGCAGCCTGGGCAGGGGAGGGACCGGGGAGCTGTTTTTT. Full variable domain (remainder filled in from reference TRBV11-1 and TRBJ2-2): EAEVAQSPRYKITEKSQAVAFWCDPISGHATLYWYRQILGQGPELLVQFQDESVVDDSQLPKDRFSAERLKGVDSTLKIQPAELGDSAMYLCASSLGRGGTGELFFGEGSRLTVL.

The CDR3 loop reads CASSQDGFGGNGYGYTF. In DNA form, the CDR3 reads TGCGCCAGCAGCCAAGATGGGTTTGGAGGGAATGGCTATGGCTACACCTTC. The V and J genes are TRBV4-3 and TRBJ1-2; D remains ambiguous. Germline V gene lookup returns CDR1 LGHNA and CDR2 YSLEER. V lost 0 bases, J lost 4 bases, and 18 bases lay in between. The CDR3 has 17 amino acids.

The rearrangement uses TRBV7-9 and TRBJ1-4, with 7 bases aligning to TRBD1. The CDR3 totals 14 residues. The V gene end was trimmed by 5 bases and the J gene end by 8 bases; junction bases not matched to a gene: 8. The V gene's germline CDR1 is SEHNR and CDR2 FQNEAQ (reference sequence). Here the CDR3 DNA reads TGTGCCAGCAGCGAGGACAGGTTGCTCGAAAAACTGTTTTTT. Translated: CASSEDRLLEKLFF.

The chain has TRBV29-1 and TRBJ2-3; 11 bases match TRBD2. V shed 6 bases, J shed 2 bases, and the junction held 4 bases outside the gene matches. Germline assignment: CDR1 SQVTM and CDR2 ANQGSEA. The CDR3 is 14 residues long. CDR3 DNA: TGCAGCGTCGAGACTAGCGGGGTCACAGATACGCAGTATTTT. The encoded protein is CSVETSGVTDTQYF.

CDR3 nucleotides: TGTGCCAGCAGCGAAGCCGGGACAAACACCGGGGAGCTGTTTTTT. It yields the protein CASSEAGTNTGELFF. V usage is TRBV7-2 and J usage is TRBJ2-2, with D possibly TRBD1 on 6 matching bases. Germline CDR1 is SGHTA and CDR2 is FQGNSA. Trimming removed 5 bases at V and 2 bases at J, with 12 bases between. This CDR3 has 15 residues.

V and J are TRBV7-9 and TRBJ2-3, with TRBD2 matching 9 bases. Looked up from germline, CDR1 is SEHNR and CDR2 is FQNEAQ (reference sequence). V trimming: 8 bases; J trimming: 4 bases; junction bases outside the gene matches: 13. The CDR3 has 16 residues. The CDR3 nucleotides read TGTGCCAGCCTCCCTCCGGGACTAGCTTTTCCAGATACGCAGTATTTT. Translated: CASLPPGLAFPDTQYF.

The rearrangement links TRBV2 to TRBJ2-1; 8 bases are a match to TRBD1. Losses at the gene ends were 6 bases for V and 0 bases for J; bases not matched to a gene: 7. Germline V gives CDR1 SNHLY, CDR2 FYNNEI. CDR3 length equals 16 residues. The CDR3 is CASRRLTGGSYNEQFF. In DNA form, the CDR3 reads TGTGCCAGCAGACGACTTACAGGGGGCTCCTACAATGAGCAGTTCTTC.

The CDR3 loop reads CASSLGDRDPYEQYF. The DNA for the CDR3 is TGTGCCAGCAGCTTAGGGGACAGGGACCCCTACGAGCAGTACTTC. V is TRBV7-6 and J is TRBJ2-7, with 9 bases that match TRBD1. The CDR3 has 15 residues. The trim removed 1 base at V and 2 bases at J, leaving 3 bases unmatched. Germline CDR1 is SGHVS and CDR2 is FNYEAQ.

The CDR3: CASNRGLLMEQYF. The CDR3 bases are TGTGCCAGTAACCGGGGACTCTTGATGGAGCAGTACTTC. V is TRBV19 and J is TRBJ2-7, with TRBD2 as a possible D gene (6 bases). The CDR3 length is 13 residues. With 7 bases removed from V and 7 bases from J, the gap between germline ends came to 17 bases. In germline, CDR1 is LNHDA, CDR2 SQIVND (reference sequence).

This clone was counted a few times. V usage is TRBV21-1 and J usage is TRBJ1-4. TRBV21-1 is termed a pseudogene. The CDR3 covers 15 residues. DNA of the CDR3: TGTGCCAGCAGCAAAGCAACGGGGTGGTACGAAAAACTGTTTTTT. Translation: CASSKATGWYEKLFF.

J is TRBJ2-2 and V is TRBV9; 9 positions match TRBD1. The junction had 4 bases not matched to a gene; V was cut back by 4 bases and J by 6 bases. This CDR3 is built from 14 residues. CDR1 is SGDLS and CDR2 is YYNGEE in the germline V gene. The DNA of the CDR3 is TGTGCCAGCAGCCCCCGACAGGGGGCCGGGGAGCTGTTTTTT. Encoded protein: CASSPRQGAGELFF.

The CDR3 DNA follows: TGTGCCAGCAGCTGGGGATCACAGGGTCGAGAGACCCAGTACTTC. Its translation is CASSWGSQGRETQYF. The rearrangement joins TRBV7-9 to TRBJ2-5, with D perhaps TRBD1 (6 bases). Germline values: CDR1 SEHNR, CDR2 FQNEAQ (reference sequence). The V end was cut by 4 bases, the J end by 4 bases, with 16 bases between. The CDR3 is made up of 15 amino acids.